The rows below give T cell receptor beta chains drawn from one sample of a study of blood T cells in healthy people across ages. Via MiXCR, TCRdb re-called the 5' RACE reads, giving one row per CDR3 protein. The sample lists roughly 1.6 million distinct CDR3 sequences, 30% to 40% occurring once. Sequencing was performed on blood. The receptors were gathered from a woman aged 25-40 years in good health. Each CDR3 is given with its conserved first and last residue. The order of the fields is D gene, CDR3 length, J gene, clone size, V gene, CDR3 protein, CDR3 DNA. The D gene is left open where the match is weak. Clone sizes are given selectively: once, few, many, or a class where the clone is expanded.

. | 18 | TRBJ2-3 | . | TRBV4-2 | CASSQDLGGEPGTDTQYF | TGTGCCAGCAGCCAAGATTTGGGGGGAGAGCCCGGCACAGATACGCAGTATTTT
TRBD1 | 17 | TRBJ2-7 | . | TRBV28 | CASSSPKGTESSYEQYF | TGTGCCAGCAGTTCCCCCAAAGGGACAGAGAGCTCCTACGAGCAGTACTTC
. | 15 | TRBJ2-4 | . | TRBV20-1 | CSAPGATIAKNIQYF | TGCAGTGCTCCCGGGGCCACGATAGCCAAAAACATTCAGTACTTC
TRBD1 | 14 | TRBJ2-7 | . | TRBV28 | CASSQTGLCDEQYF | TGTGCCAGCAGTCAGACAGGGTTGTGCGACGAGCAGTACTTC
. | 18 | TRBJ2-7 | . | TRBV20-1 | CSARDWDGAGPHPGGQYF | TGCAGTGCTAGAGATTGGGACGGAGCGGGTCCCCATCCTGGGGGGCAGTACTTC
. | 13 | TRBJ1-2 | few | TRBV4-1 | CASSQDVGIGYTF | TGCGCCAGCAGCCAAGATGTAGGGATTGGCTACACCTTC
. | 15 | TRBJ1-3 | few | TRBV6-2/TRBV6-3 | CASTYGQYSGNTIYF | TGTGCCAGCACCTACGGACAATACTCTGGAAACACCATATATTTT
TRBD2 | 18 | TRBJ2-4 | . | TRBV4-1 | CASSQGIAGGEAKNIQYF | TGCGCCAGCAGCCAGGGGATAGCGGGAGGGGAAGCCAAAAACATTCAGTACTTC
. | 16 | TRBJ1-2 | . | TRBV11-2 | CASSLDATGQGSGYTF | TGTGCCAGCAGCTTGGACGCGACAGGACAAGGTAGCGGCTACACCTTC
. | 15 | TRBJ2-7 | once | TRBV5-1 | CASSLELAYYNEQYF | TGCGCCAGCAGCTTGGAATTAGCGTACTACAATGAGCAGTACTTC
. | 15 | TRBJ1-1 | . | TRBV7-2 | CASSLFAVEGTEAFF | TGTGCCAGCAGCTTATTTGCGGTCGAGGGCACTGAAGCTTTCTTT
. | 14 | TRBJ2-1 | . | TRBV18 | CAGSLTVGTGEQFF | TGTGCCGGCTCACTCACGGTGGGGACCGGGGAGCAGTTCTTC
TRBD2 | 15 | TRBJ2-1 | . | TRBV27 | CASQDGTSGENEQFF | TGTGCCAGCCAAGACGGGACTAGCGGGGAGAATGAGCAGTTCTTC
. | 16 | TRBJ1-6 | . | TRBV16 | CASSHAPPGSNPPLHF | TGTGCCAGCAGCCACGCCCCCCCGGGCTCCAATCCACCCCTCCACTTT
TRBD2 | 15 | TRBJ2-1 | . | TRBV7-3 | CASSRSGGAMGEQFF | TGTGCCAGCAGCCGTAGCGGGGGGGCAATGGGTGAGCAGTTCTTC
. | 13 | TRBJ2-7 | . | TRBV29-1 | CSVVGLTRYEQYF | TGCAGCGTTGTTGGTCTAACCCGATACGAGCAGTACTTC
TRBD1 | 14 | TRBJ2-5 | many | TRBV5-1 | CASSSGQGEETQYF | TGCGCCAGCAGCTCTGGACAGGGGGAAGAGACCCAGTACTTC
TRBD2 | 15 | TRBJ2-5 | . | TRBV11-2 | CASSSGGVPGETQYF | TGTGCCAGCAGCTCCGGGGGGGTTCCAGGGGAGACCCAGTACTTC
. | 14 | TRBJ1-2 | . | TRBV15 | CATSRPGYGYGYTF | TGTGCCACCAGCAGACCGGGATATGGCTATGGCTACACCTTC
TRBD2 | 17 | TRBJ2-7 | . | TRBV7-9 | CASSLAPAGGLTYEQYF | TGTGCCAGCAGCTTAGCCCCAGCGGGAGGCCTCACCTACGAGCAGTACTTC
TRBD2 | 16 | TRBJ2-1 | . | TRBV5-1 | CASSSGGVPSYNEQFF | TGCGCCAGCAGCTCCGGGGGGGTACCCTCCTACAATGAGCAGTTCTTC
TRBD1 | 17 | TRBJ2-7 | few | TRBV28 | CASKDAWGQTFSYEQYF | TGTGCCAGCAAGGATGCCTGGGGACAGACTTTCTCCTACGAGCAGTACTTC
. | 14 | TRBJ1-2 | few | TRBV18 | CASSPELRNYGYTF | TGTGCCAGCTCACCAGAGCTGAGAAACTATGGCTACACCTTC